The entry below gives a single TCR beta chain sequence along with its context. These data originate in a study of technical replicates of blood from a handful of donors. Here immunoSEQ multiplex PCR was the method, and the copy in TCRdb shows in-frame clones only, minus some. The sample contains tens of thousands of clones, about 95% of which appear only once. V was pared by 2 bases and J by 8 bases, with 16 bases between. Germline CDR1 MNHEY, CDR2 SMNVEV (reference sequence). This CDR3 region has 15 residues. This sequence was found in a human donor in good health. The V gene is TRBV27, the J gene TRBJ1-5; maybe TRBD1 (5 bases). The sample was T cells isolated from PBMCs. In DNA, the CDR3 is TGTGCCAGCAGTTTAGGTCGTTGGGGAGGGGAGCCCCAGCATTTT. Translation: CASSLGRWGGEPQHF.